This T cell receptor (beta chain) was obtained from a study of CD8+ T cells in alopecia areata. The CDR3 runs 17 residues. J was trimmed by 4 bases and V by 2 bases; bases with no gene match: 11. Regarding this clone: Its antigen is unknown.

Specified treatment: oral pan-JAK inhibitor, 5-10 mg twice daily. Extracted from the samples, RNA was reverse transcribed into cDNA to serve as the sequencing template. The assay was immunoSEQ multiplex PCR, and TCRdb's table has in-frame clones only and misses some. The table records about 120,000 clones, 53% of them present only once. Whole-study results and caveats: Because one nonresponder was included, the link of baseline CD8+ expansion to response is considered uncertain.

V gene TRBV23-1 combines with J gene TRBJ2-3, with 8 bases identical to TRBD1. TRBV23-1 is assigned to the ORF class and has an uncertain function. The origin of this receptor is a human donor with alopecia areata. The sample here was CD4+ T cells sorted from blood, taken at week 4, from a patient treated with tofacitinib. CDR3 in amino acids: CASSQHPRRGLPDTQYF. CDR3 bases: TGCGCCAGCAGTCAACATCCCCGCAGGGGGCTCCCAGATACGCAGTATTTT.